A selection of T cell receptor beta chains follows, all from one sample in a study of long-term antiretroviral therapy in people with HIV. Sequencing used immunoSEQ multiplex PCR; TCRdb keeps in-frame clones, though not all of them. The table lists around 28,000 clones, roughly 85% of them singletons, with approximately 10% in the top ten. The sample consisted of unsorted PBMCs, taken 2.3 years after starting antiretroviral therapy. The receptor source for this set is a man aged 35-49 years with HIV. Each CDR3 is given with its conserved first and last residue. The order of the fields is J gene, CDR3 length, V gene, D gene, clone size, CDR3 protein, CDR3 DNA. The D gene is left open where the match is weak. Not every row has a clone size; where given, it reads once, few, many or a size class.

TRBJ2-2 | 14 | TRBV27 | NA | NA | CASRTGFGTGELFF | TGTGCCAGCAGAACAGGGTTTGGCACCGGGGAGCTGTTTTTT
TRBJ2-6 | 15 | TRBV7-9 | NA | NA | CASTAFYSGANVLTF | TGTGCCAGCACGGCATTTTACTCTGGGGCCAACGTCCTGACTTTC
TRBJ2-3 | 12 | TRBV19 | NA | NA | CASSIDRDTQYF | TGTGCCAGTAGTATAGACCGAGATACGCAGTATTTT
TRBJ1-1 | 12 | TRBV19 | NA | NA | CASSRVNTEAFF | TGTGCCAGTAGTAGGGTGAACACTGAAGCTTTCTTT
TRBJ1-2 | 11 | TRBV6-1 | NA | NA | CASSDYYGYTF | TGTGCCAGCAGTGATTACTATGGCTACACCTTC
TRBJ1-2 | 15 | TRBV7-9 | NA | NA | CASSLEYPRDGGYTF | TGTGCCAGCAGCTTAGAGTACCCGAGGGATGGTGGCTACACCTTC
TRBJ2-7 | 16 | TRBV10-3 | TRBD1 | NA | CAISDSGTGGTYEQYF | TGTGCCATCAGTGATAGCGGGACAGGGGGGACCTACGAGCAGTACTTC
TRBJ2-7 | 15 | TRBV4-2 | TRBD1 | few | CASSQERTGGYEQYF | TGTGCCAGCAGCCAAGAAAGGACAGGGGGCTACGAGCAGTACTTC
TRBJ1-2 | 16 | TRBV6-5 | TRBD1 | NA | CASSYSGQGARYGYTF | TGTGCCAGCAGTTACTCGGGACAGGGGGCCAGGTATGGCTACACCTTC
TRBJ1-5 | 14 | TRBV5-8 | TRBD1 | once | CASSLPDRDQPQHF | TGTGCCAGCAGCTTGCCCGACAGGGATCAGCCCCAGCATTTT
TRBJ2-1 | 14 | TRBV7-3 | NA | NA | CASSLQASYNEQFF | TGTGCCAGCAGCTTACAGGCCTCCTACAATGAGCAGTTCTTC
TRBJ2-7 | 15 | TRBV27 | NA | NA | CASSLVGGSAYEQYF | TGTGCCAGCAGTTTAGTCGGCGGATCGGCCTACGAGCAGTACTTC
TRBJ2-5 | 15 | TRBV5-1 | NA | NA | CASRRAARGEETQYF | TGCGCCAGCCGCCGAGCGGCCCGGGGAGAAGAGACCCAGTACTTC
TRBJ1-3 | 16 | TRBV18 | NA | NA | CASSPSTGSSGNTIYF | TGTGCCAGCTCACCCTCGACGGGGAGCTCTGGAAACACCATATATTTT
TRBJ1-1 | 14 | TRBV6-1 | NA | NA | CASSEAPGREKAFF | TGTGCCAGCAGTGAAGCGCCTGGCCGAGAAAAGGCTTTCTTT
TRBJ2-1 | 15 | TRBV7-9 | NA | once | CASSPPRDPYNEQFF | TGTGCCAGCAGCCCTCCACGGGATCCCTACAATGAGCAGTTCTTC
TRBJ2-4 | 15 | TRBV9 | TRBD1 | NA | CASSDGDRARDIQYF | TGTGCCAGCAGCGACGGGGACAGGGCAAGGGACATTCAGTACTTC
TRBJ1-2 | 15 | TRBV30 | NA | NA | CAWSVGQGGGYGYTF | TGTGCCTGGAGTGTAGGCCAGGGAGGAGGCTATGGCTACACCTTC
TRBJ2-7 | 11 | TRBV30 | NA | NA | CAWSPGREQYF | TGTGCCTGGAGTCCCGGCCGCGAGCAGTACTTC
TRBJ1-5 | 13 | TRBV25-1 | NA | NA | CASSDRDNQPQHF | TGTGCCAGCAGTGACAGGGATAATCAGCCCCAGCATTTT
TRBJ1-1 | 14 | TRBV11-2 | NA | NA | CASSLVWGNTEAFF | TGTGCCAGCAGCTTAGTATGGGGTAACACTGAAGCTTTCTTT
TRBJ2-1 | 16 | TRBV15 | NA | NA | CATSRGLQGGYNEQFF | TGTGCCACCAGCAGAGGCCTGCAGGGGGGATACAATGAGCAGTTCTTC
TRBJ2-7 | 15 | TRBV5-6 | NA | NA | CASSLARPLAYEQYF | TGTGCCAGCAGCTTGGCCAGGCCGCTTGCCTACGAGCAGTACTTC
TRBJ2-2 | 18 | TRBV5-5 | NA | NA | CASSQEGHLKANTGELFF | TGTGCCAGCAGCCAGGAGGGACACTTGAAGGCGAACACCGGGGAGCTGTTTTTT
TRBJ2-3 | 14 | TRBV7-6 | TRBD2 | NA | CASSPTSGSGTQYF | TGTGCCAGCAGCCCGACTAGCGGGAGTGGTACGCAGTATTTT
TRBJ1-1 | 14 | TRBV5-1 | TRBD1 | NA | CASSPGTGVTEAFF | TGCGCCAGCAGCCCGGGGACAGGGGTCACTGAAGCTTTCTTT
TRBJ2-3 | 15 | TRBV15 | NA | NA | CATSRDEGGQDTQYF | TGTGCCACCAGCAGAGATGAAGGAGGGCAAGATACGCAGTATTTT
TRBJ1-5 | 14 | TRBV19 | TRBD1 | NA | CASSIGTGIQPQHF | TGTGCCAGTAGTATAGGGACAGGGATACAGCCCCAGCATTTT
TRBJ2-7 | 14 | TRBV11-2 | NA | NA | CASSLVGGAYEQYF | TGTGCCAGCAGCTTAGTTGGGGGAGCCTACGAGCAGTACTTC
TRBJ2-7 | 13 | TRBV29-1 | NA | NA | CSVEGGLSGEQYF | TGCAGCGTTGAGGGGGGACTGAGTGGCGAGCAGTACTTC
TRBJ1-5 | 14 | TRBV27 | NA | NA | CASSFGAPGQPQHF | TGTGCCAGCAGTTTTGGTGCTCCTGGGCAGCCCCAGCATTTT
TRBJ1-3 | 14 | TRBV2 | NA | NA | CASARDFSGNTIYF | TGTGCCAGCGCTAGGGATTTCTCTGGAAACACCATATATTTT
TRBJ1-1 | 13 | TRBV19 | NA | NA | CASSIELNTEAFF | TGTGCCAGTAGTATAGAGCTGAACACTGAAGCTTTCTTT
TRBJ2-2 | 15 | TRBV18 | NA | NA | CASSPEGAITGELFF | TGTGCCAGCTCACCCGAAGGGGCGATCACCGGGGAGCTGTTTTTT
TRBJ1-1 | 12 | TRBV29-1 | NA | NA | CSVGGANTEAFF | TGCAGCGTAGGGGGGGCTAACACTGAAGCTTTCTTT
TRBJ2-7 | 15 | TRBV6-1 | NA | NA | CASSEAGQTSYEQYF | TGTGCCAGCAGCGAGGCCGGACAAACCTCCTACGAGCAGTACTTC
TRBJ2-3 | 16 | TRBV18 | TRBD1 | NA | CASSPVTTGSTDTQYF | TGTGCCAGCTCACCAGTTACGACAGGGAGCACAGATACGCAGTATTTT
TRBJ2-2 | 17 | TRBV7-9 | NA | NA | CASSLAPGVPNTGELFF | TGTGCCAGCAGCTTAGCCCCAGGGGTCCCGAACACCGGGGAGCTGTTTTTT
TRBJ1-1 | 14 | TRBV10-3 | NA | NA | CAISESPRQGEAFF | TGTGCCATCAGTGAGTCCCCCCGGCAGGGTGAAGCTTTCTTT
TRBJ2-1 | 15 | TRBV4-1 | NA | NA | CASSQDGPWDNEQFF | TGCGCCAGCAGCCAAGACGGACCGTGGGACAATGAGCAGTTCTTC
TRBJ1-5 | 14 | TRBV6-5 | TRBD1 | once | CASSRDRGNQPQHF | TGTGCCAGCAGCCGGGACAGGGGTAATCAGCCCCAGCATTTT